The present T cell receptor beta chain was sequenced within a study of T cell responses to AZD1222 COVID-19 vaccine. General observations from the study: Donors were mostly white British, more females; clonal diversity possibly underestimated. Baseline serology detected seropositivity in only six or seven AZD1222 recipients.

About this clone: No antigen is known for it.

Sequencing was performed with immunoSEQ multiplex PCR; in TCRdb, only in-frame clones are kept and a portion is missing. The data hold some 98,000 clones, with about 88% observed a single time. The CDR3 covers 14 residues. Germline V lookup: CDR1 MNHEY, CDR2 SVGAGI. With V trimmed by 5 bases and J by 4 bases, 3 bases remained unmatched. The V call is TRBV6-5, the J call TRBJ1-1, with 11 bases identical to TRBD1. The specimen comprised peripheral blood, sampled 28 days after the second AZD1222 dose. The receptor comes from an adult who received the AZD1222 COVID-19 vaccine. The CDR3 nucleotides read TGTGCCAGCAGTACGGGACAGGGGGGCACTGAAGCTTTCTTT. Protein sequence: CASSTGQGGTEAFF.